This T cell receptor beta chain was documented in a study of T cells after yellow fever vaccination. Study-level information: SMART-Seq v4 Ultra Low Input prepared libraries from low-cell fractions.

From the 5' RACE reads, TCRdb called clonotypes with MiXCR, one entry per CDR3 protein. The data contain around 590,000 distinct CDR3 sequences, approximately 13% of them seen just once; the ten biggest clones take up around 14%. A note on this clonotype: The antigen is not known.

Germline CDR1 reads WSHSY; CDR2 reads SAAADI. The CDR3 runs to 15 residues. V lost 7 bases, J lost 6 bases, and 22 bases lay in between. Study-wide results and caveats: Post-booster samples contained most primary-vaccination clones (around 95% CD4, approximately 88% CD8). Faster peaking, at day 5 versus 15, marked a secondary response that was weaker.

This receptor was obtained from a man between 25 and 39 years old who received the YFV17D yellow fever vaccine. The chain carries TRBV10-2 and TRBJ2-7, with D possibly being TRBD1 or TRBD2 (5 bases each). Source: PBMCs, taken on the day of the yellow fever booster vaccination. Here the CDR3 DNA reads TGCGCCAGCAAAACACCCGGGACGTCAGGGAGCGAGCAGTACTTC. Protein sequence: CASKTPGTSGSEQYF.